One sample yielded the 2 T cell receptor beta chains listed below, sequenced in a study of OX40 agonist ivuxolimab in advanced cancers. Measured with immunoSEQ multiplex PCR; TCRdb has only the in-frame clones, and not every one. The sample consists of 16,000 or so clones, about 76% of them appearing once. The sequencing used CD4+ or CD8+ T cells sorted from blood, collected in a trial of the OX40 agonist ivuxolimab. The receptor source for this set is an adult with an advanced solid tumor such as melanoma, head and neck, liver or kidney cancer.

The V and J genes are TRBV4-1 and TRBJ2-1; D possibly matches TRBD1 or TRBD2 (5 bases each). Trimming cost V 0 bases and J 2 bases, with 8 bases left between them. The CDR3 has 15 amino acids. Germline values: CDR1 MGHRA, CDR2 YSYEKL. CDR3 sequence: CASSQEGTPYNEQFF. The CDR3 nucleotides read TGCGCCAGCAGCCAAGAAGGGACCCCCTACAATGAGCAGTTCTTC.

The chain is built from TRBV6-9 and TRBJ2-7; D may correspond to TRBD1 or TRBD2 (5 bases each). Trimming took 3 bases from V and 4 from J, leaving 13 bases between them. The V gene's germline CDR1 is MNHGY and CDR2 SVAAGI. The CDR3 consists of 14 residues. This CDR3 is CASSYGAGEYEQYF. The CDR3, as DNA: TGTGCCAGCAGTTACGGGGCAGGAGAGTACGAGCAGTACTTC.